This T cell receptor beta chain was captured in a study of cytomegalovirus exposure and HLA in healthy donors. V lost 9 bases and J 8 bases, leaving 22 bases between the germline ends. The CDR3 sequence is 15 residues long. Germline V gives CDR1 LNHDA, CDR2 SQIVND (reference sequence). Researchers ran the PCR with 60 Vbeta and 13 Jbeta primers. TCRdb keeps only in-frame clones here, not all; method: immunoSEQ multiplex PCR. Of around 140,000 clones detected, 60% to 85% appear once; the ten largest clones hold about 13%. The rearrangement joins TRBV19 to TRBJ1-4; D possibly corresponds to TRBD1 (5 bases). This TCR came from a middle-aged man in good health and CMV-seropositive. Material: PBMCs. The CDR3 loop is CASRSTAPLREKLFF. In nucleotides, the CDR3 is TGTGCCAGCCGTTCGACAGCTCCCCTTCGGGAAAAACTGTTTTTT.